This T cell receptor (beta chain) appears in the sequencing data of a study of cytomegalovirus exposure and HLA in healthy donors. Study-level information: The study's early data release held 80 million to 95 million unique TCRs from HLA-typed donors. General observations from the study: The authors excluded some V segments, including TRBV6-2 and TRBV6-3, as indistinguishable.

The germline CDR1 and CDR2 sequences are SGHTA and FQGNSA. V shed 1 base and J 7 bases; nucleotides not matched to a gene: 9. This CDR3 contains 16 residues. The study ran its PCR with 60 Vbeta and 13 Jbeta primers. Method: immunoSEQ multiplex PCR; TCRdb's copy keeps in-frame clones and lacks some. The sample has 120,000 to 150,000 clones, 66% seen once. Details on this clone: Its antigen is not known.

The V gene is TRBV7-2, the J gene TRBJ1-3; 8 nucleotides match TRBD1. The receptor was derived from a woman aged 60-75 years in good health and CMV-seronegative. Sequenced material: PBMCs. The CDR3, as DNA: TGTGCCAGCAGCTTAGGACGCTTGGGACAGGAGAACACCATATATTTT. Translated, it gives CASSLGRLGQENTIYF.